Following are 19 T cell receptor beta chains from one sample sequenced in a study of blood T cell repertoires in COVID-19. Generated by immunoSEQ multiplex PCR, the TCRdb table keeps only in-frame clones and is missing some. This sample yields some 220,000 clones, of which approximately 90% are seen a single time; approximately 12% belongs to the top ten. Sequenced input: peripheral blood. Receptors originate from a woman aged 18-30 years who had recovered from COVID-19.

This clone was picked up one time. This sequence joins TRBV3-1 (or the pseudogene TRBV3-2) and TRBJ1-1; 7 bases fit TRBD1. Germline CDR1 is LGHDT and CDR2 is YNNKEL (reference sequence). The CDR3 spans 14 residues. V trimming: 2 bases; J trimming: 5 bases; junction bases outside the gene matches: 5. CDR3 nucleotide sequence: TGTGCCAGCAGCCAACTGACAGGGCGGACTGAAGCTTTCTTT. As protein: CASSQLTGRTEAFF.

The V and J genes are TRBV30 and TRBJ1-5, with a possible D match to TRBD1 (5 bases). CDR3 length: 16 amino acids. V lost 2 bases and J 2 bases, leaving 16 bases between the germline ends. Germline V gene data show CDR1 as GTSNPN and CDR2 as SVGIG (reference sequence). CDR3 coding DNA: TGTGCCTGGAGTAGTCCCTACCGGGGGGGCAATCAGCCCCAGCATTTT. This gives the protein CAWSSPYRGGNQPQHF.

The chain is built from TRBV6-2 or TRBV6-3 and TRBJ1-1; D remains unclear. The length of the CDR3 is 13 residues. Per the germline V gene, CDR1 is MNHEY and CDR2 is SVGEGT. Trimming pared 0 bases from V and 6 bases from J, leaving 8 bases between. CDR3 sequence reads: CASSYSQTAEAFF. Here the CDR3 DNA reads TGTGCCAGCAGTTACTCCCAAACAGCTGAAGCTTTCTTT.

The chain carries TRBV9 and TRBJ2-2, with 11 positions matching TRBD1. The CDR3 length is 17 residues. Germline assignment: CDR1 SGDLS and CDR2 YYNGEE. Germline trimming cut 4 bases from V and 5 bases from J; bases unmatched to any gene: 10. The CDR3 DNA is TGTGCCAGCAGCTCTGGACAGGGGGCGTATGTAACCGGGGAGCTGTTTTTT. Translated, it gives CASSSGQGAYVTGELFF.

The chain has TRBV5-1 and TRBJ1-5, with unresolved D. The germline V gene has CDR1 SGHRS and CDR2 YFSETQ. This CDR3 contains 14 residues. V was cut by 4 bases and J by 0 bases, with 8 bases left in between. The CDR3 DNA reads as TGCGCCAGCAGCCCGGGGAATAGCAATCAGCCCCAGCATTTT. Amino acid sequence: CASSPGNSNQPQHF.

This clone was detected only once. The V and J genes are TRBV5-6 and TRBJ1-1, with 7 bases fitting TRBD1. The CDR3 has 13 residues. With V trimmed by 4 bases and J by 1 base, 1 base remained unmatched. Germline V CDR1 and CDR2: SGHDT, YYEEEE. The CDR3 protein is CASSPGGNTEAFF. The CDR3 nucleotides are TGTGCCAGCAGCCCAGGGGGGAACACTGAAGCTTTCTTT.

The chain uses TRBV4-3 and TRBJ1-3; D gene uncertain. This CDR3 contains 18 residues. Trimming left V 0 bases short and J 3 bases short, with 18 bases between. The germline V gene encodes CDR1 LGHNA and CDR2 YSLEER. CDR3 sequence (DNA): TGCGCCAGCAGCCAAGATGATATCAGGCTGGCAGGTGGAAACACCATATATTTT. Amino acids: CASSQDDIRLAGGNTIYF.

The chain carries TRBV6-5 and TRBJ2-2; D may be TRBD1 (5 bases). CDR1 and CDR2 (germline): MNHEY, SVGAGI. The germline V and J ends were trimmed by 6 bases and 2 bases, with 13 bases remaining between them. The CDR3 runs to 15 residues. The CDR3 DNA reads TGTGCCAGCAGCCCCTTCGACAGTAACACCGGGGAGCTGTTTTTT. This sequence encodes CASSPFDSNTGELFF.

The chain couples TRBV6-5 to TRBJ2-1; D unclear. Germline V gene sequence: CDR1 MNHEY, CDR2 SVGAGI. Trimming shortened V by 3 bases and J by 6 bases, and 9 bases separated the two germline ends. This CDR3 comprises 13 residues. The CDR3 here is CASSYYTGNEQFF. DNA of the CDR3: TGTGCCAGCAGTTATTACACGGGCAATGAGCAGTTCTTC.

This clone was counted a few times. The rearrangement joins TRBV7-2 to TRBJ2-3, with 13 positions matching TRBD2. The CDR3 has 16 residues. V shed 1 base, J shed 3 bases, and the junction held 1 base outside the gene matches. Germline assignment: CDR1 SGHTA and CDR2 FQGNSA. This CDR3 reads CASSLGTSGRTDTQYF. CDR3 nucleotide sequence: TGTGCCAGCAGCTTAGGGACTAGCGGGAGAACAGATACGCAGTATTTT.

This chain uses TRBV7-9 with TRBJ2-3, with unresolved D. Trimming took 3 bases from V and 0 from J, leaving 7 bases between them. CDR1 is SEHNR, CDR2 FQNEAQ, per germline (reference sequence). The CDR3 runs to 14 residues. This CDR3 is CASSFSFSTDTQYF. The CDR3 nucleotides read TGTGCCAGCAGCTTTTCGTTTAGCACAGATACGCAGTATTTT.

The chain is built from TRBV12-5 and TRBJ1-2, with 7 bases identical to TRBD1. The V gene's germline CDR1 is LGHNT and CDR2 FRNRAP. Losses at the gene ends were 4 bases for V and 6 bases for J; bases not matched to a gene: 5. This CDR3 contains 13 residues. The CDR3 nucleotides are TGTGCTAGTGGTTCAGACAGGGATCATGGCTACACCTTC. Translated, it gives CASGSDRDHGYTF. Full variable domain (rest looked up from reference TRBV12-5 and TRBJ1-2): DARVTQTPRHKVTEMGQEVTMRCQPILGHNTVFWYRQTMMQGLELLAYFRNRAPLDDSGMPKDRFSAEMPDATLATLKIQPSEPRDSAVYFCASGSDRDHGYTFGSGTRLTVV.

The V and J genes are TRBV27 and TRBJ1-6; no firm D call. CDR3 length: 14 residues. CDR1 is MNHEY and CDR2 is SMNVEV in the germline V gene (reference sequence). The V end was cut by 5 bases, the J end by 4 bases, with 9 bases between. The CDR3, as DNA: TGTGCCAGCAGTCCTCCCCCTTATAATTCACCCCTCCACTTT. This encodes CASSPPPYNSPLHF.

The rearrangement links TRBV27 to TRBJ1-1; D not resolved. CDR1 is MNHEY, CDR2 SMNVEV, per germline (reference sequence). There are 14 residues in the CDR3. The V and J ends lost 2 bases and 0 bases respectively, with 7 bases between them. The CDR3 nucleotides are TGTGCCAGCAGTTTAGCGCCGATGAACACTGAAGCTTTCTTT. Its translation: CASSLAPMNTEAFF.

The chain links TRBV7-2 to TRBJ2-7; 8 positions agree with TRBD2. This CDR3 is 19 amino acids long. CDR1 and CDR2 from the germline V gene are SGHTA and FQGNSA. V shed 2 bases, J shed 0 bases, and the junction held 15 bases outside the gene matches. Here the CDR3 DNA reads TGTGCCAGCAGCTTACCAACTAGCGGAAGCGCATTGAGCTCCTACGAGCAGTACTTC. Its translation is CASSLPTSGSALSSYEQYF. Looking up the rest from reference TRBV7-2 and TRBJ2-7 gives the full variable domain: GAGVSQSPSNKVTEKGKDVELRCDPISGHTALYWYRQSLGQGLEFLIYFQGNSAPDKSGLPSDRFSAERTGGSVSTLTIQRTQQEDSAVYLCASSLPTSGSALSSYEQYFGPGTRLTVT.

This rearrangement joins TRBV11-2 to TRBJ1-3; D gene unclear. The CDR3 contains 15 residues. CDR1 and CDR2 (germline): SGHAT, FQNNGV. Trimming stripped 0 bases from V and 0 bases from J, with 6 bases between. CDR3 in DNA: TGTGCCAGCAGCTTAGATATTAGCTCTGGAAACACCATATATTTT. This translates into CASSLDISSGNTIYF.

The chain has TRBV20-1 and TRBJ1-2, with TRBD1 as a possible D gene (6 bases). The germline CDR1 and CDR2 sequences are DFQATT and SNEGSKA (reference sequence). V shed 3 bases and J shed 0 bases, with 17 bases lying between them. The CDR3 totals 16 residues. The CDR3 loop is CSASKQGPKANYGYTF. The CDR3 coding sequence is TGCAGTGCTAGTAAGCAGGGGCCCAAAGCTAACTATGGCTACACCTTC.

The V gene is TRBV27, the J gene TRBJ1-1; a possible D gene is TRBD1 (6 bases). Trimming took 5 bases from V and 0 from J, leaving 10 bases between them. Looked up from germline, CDR1 is MNHEY and CDR2 is SMNVEV (reference sequence). The CDR3 has 14 residues. CDR3 coding DNA: TGTGCCAGCAGTCTAAGGACAGTGAACACTGAAGCTTTCTTT. Its protein is CASSLRTVNTEAFF.

This clone was detected once. J is TRBJ2-5 and V is TRBV12-5; 9 bases align to TRBD1. Germline V gene lookup returns CDR1 LGHNT and CDR2 FRNRAP. With V trimmed by 3 bases and J by 4 bases, 9 bases remained unmatched. The CDR3 sequence is 16 residues long. The CDR3 region has the DNA TGTGCTAGTGGTTTCAGTTTGGGACAGGGAGGAGAGACCCAGTACTTC. It codes for CASGFSLGQGGETQYF.